This is a list of T cell receptor beta chains from one sample in a study of T-cell reconstitution after alpha-beta-depleted transplantation in children. TCRdb re-called the PCR reads with MiXCR, one entry per CDR3 protein. The sample lists some 450,000 distinct CDR3 sequences, roughly two fifths occurring once. Here the sequenced sample was PBMCs, taken before TCRalphabeta/CD19-depleted stem cell transplant. These receptors all come from a girl aged 2-15 years with aplastic anemia, due to receive a stem cell transplant. CDR3s leave out the opening cysteine and the closing phenylalanine or tryptophan.

12,TRBV28,TRBJ2-1,ASKGQSSYNEQF
13,TRBV4-1,TRBJ1-5,ASSQVFPSNQPQH
13,TRBV18,TRBJ2-3,ASSPLSQAGDTQY
9,TRBV12-3/TRBV12-4,TRBJ2-1,ASTQWGEQF
13,TRBV20-1,TRBJ1-3,SALTDTISGNTIY
12,TRBV20-1,TRBJ1-5,SATAQVSNQPQH
14,TRBV5-1,TRBJ2-3,ASSLDTVTSTDTQY
12,TRBV21-1,TRBJ2-1,ASSKGLVGNEQF
11,TRBV7-9,TRBJ2-7,ASKQGAVYEQY
12,TRBV4-1,TRBJ2-4,ASSQGAAKNIQY
14,TRBV24-1,TRBJ2-3,ATSDLRTGEVDTQY
13,TRBV28,TRBJ2-7,ASSSKREWFYEQY
14,TRBV6-1,TRBJ1-5,ASQGNRRGKTEPQH
11,TRBV18,TRBJ2-1,ASSPGSSGEQF
13,TRBV12-3/TRBV12-4,TRBJ2-1,ASSLPGQGGNEQF
13,TRBV4-2,TRBJ2-1,ASSHTSGSYNEQF
14,TRBV4-2,TRBJ2-1,ASSQPILGGDQEQF
20,TRBV20-1,TRBJ2-3,SARDHEELAGGPGLGTDTQY
9,TRBV6-6,TRBJ1-1,ASGNYYGAF
12,TRBV20-1,TRBJ2-1,SAYGLAGANEQF
11,TRBV24-1,TRBJ2-1,ATSGADYNEQF
11,TRBV7-2,TRBJ1-4,ASSERQGMRLF
13,TRBV7-2,TRBJ2-1,ASSVSGQGSNEQF
13,TRBV20-1,TRBJ1-4,SASLVRQGGEKLF
10,TRBV7-6,TRBJ1-1,ASSLKGSEAF
12,TRBV5-1,TRBJ1-2,ASSFGGQNYGYT
11,TRBV27,TRBJ2-3,ASIPRGTDTQY
16,TRBV9,TRBJ2-6,ASSGGTGGQTGANVLT
12,TRBV27,TRBJ2-5,ASGRLAGGETQY